These T cell receptor beta chains were read from a single sample in a study of PD-1 blockade in classical Hodgkin lymphoma. Clones were sequenced by immunoSEQ multiplex PCR, and TCRdb holds only the in-frame ones, with some missing. The data show roughly 41,000 clones, approximately 86% seen once. The sample was peripheral blood mononuclear cells (PBMCs), taken before the second cycle of nivolumab. All receptors derive from a human donor with classical Hodgkin lymphoma. The CDR3 runs from the conserved cysteine through the conserved F or W. The D gene is left open where the match is weak.

d_call: TRBD1
v_call: TRBV11-3
cdr3_length: 14
cdr3_aa: CASSLAGGNTEAFF

d_call: .
v_call: TRBV19
cdr3_length: 13
cdr3_aa: CASSAGATYGYTF

d_call: .
v_call: TRBV15
cdr3_length: 12
cdr3_aa: CATSPDRVEQYF

d_call: TRBD1
v_call: TRBV7-6
cdr3_length: 16
cdr3_aa: CASSQTAGTGFYEQYF

d_call: TRBD2
v_call: TRBV6-1
cdr3_length: 14
cdr3_aa: CASSSGLASAEQYF

d_call: .
v_call: TRBV2
cdr3_length: 12
cdr3_aa: CASRGEGGPLHF

d_call: TRBD1
v_call: TRBV29-1
cdr3_length: 12
cdr3_aa: CSVTQGYGEQYF

d_call: TRBD1
v_call: TRBV28
cdr3_length: 14
cdr3_aa: CASSRYRGLYGYTF

d_call: .
v_call: TRBV19
cdr3_length: 13
cdr3_aa: CASSTLVNTEAFF

d_call: .
v_call: TRBV19
cdr3_length: 15
cdr3_aa: CASSMGPGLGYEQYF

d_call: TRBD2
v_call: TRBV4-1
cdr3_length: 14
cdr3_aa: CASNGGSLLGEQYF

d_call: .
v_call: TRBV12-5
cdr3_length: 16
cdr3_aa: CASGPPGTPTTGELFF

d_call: .
v_call: TRBV7-3
cdr3_length: 18
cdr3_aa: CASSLYSRRGAKADTQYF

d_call: .
v_call: TRBV20-1
cdr3_length: 10
cdr3_aa: CSALWRGYTF

d_call: .
v_call: TRBV6-1
cdr3_length: 14
cdr3_aa: CASISVRQSEELFF

d_call: .
v_call: TRBV9
cdr3_length: 14
cdr3_aa: CASSVRGMATEAFF

d_call: TRBD1
v_call: TRBV14
cdr3_length: 14
cdr3_aa: CASSQRGTGDEAFF

d_call: .
v_call: TRBV25-1
cdr3_length: 17
cdr3_aa: CASSEYGMTGLHYEQYF

d_call: TRBD2
v_call: TRBV27
cdr3_length: 15
cdr3_aa: CASSLLGLVFETQYF

d_call: .
v_call: TRBV14
cdr3_length: 14
cdr3_aa: CASSLPGGANVLTF

d_call: .
v_call: TRBV18
cdr3_length: 13
cdr3_aa: CASSREPQETQYF

d_call: .
v_call: TRBV15
cdr3_length: 15
cdr3_aa: CATSRVANNYNEQFF

d_call: .
v_call: TRBV20-1
cdr3_length: 11
cdr3_aa: CSATIEDTQYF

d_call: .
v_call: TRBV7-8
cdr3_length: 12
cdr3_aa: CASTFSTDTQYF

d_call: .
v_call: TRBV6-1
cdr3_length: 13
cdr3_aa: CASSTGSDGKLFF

d_call: TRBD2
v_call: TRBV7-9
cdr3_length: 16
cdr3_aa: CASSSGLAGGVGELFF

d_call: .
v_call: TRBV9
cdr3_length: 11
cdr3_aa: CASSGLNEQFF

d_call: .
v_call: TRBV18
cdr3_length: 15
cdr3_aa: CASSPEAASYNEQFF

d_call: TRBD2
v_call: TRBV29-1
cdr3_length: 15
cdr3_aa: CSVKSSGRVYNEQFF

d_call: TRBD2
v_call: TRBV4-1
cdr3_length: 15
cdr3_aa: CASNHGAGAPYEQYF

d_call: .
v_call: TRBV29-1
cdr3_length: 11
cdr3_aa: CSAADIYGYTF

d_call: TRBD1
v_call: TRBV7-9
cdr3_length: 15
cdr3_aa: CASTSVGGKADTQYF

d_call: TRBD2
v_call: TRBV5-4
cdr3_length: 14
cdr3_aa: CASSLAGRNYEQYF

d_call: .
v_call: TRBV30
cdr3_length: 11
cdr3_aa: CAWDRNYGYTF

d_call: .
v_call: TRBV6-5
cdr3_length: 15
cdr3_aa: CASSYSGSSYNEQFF